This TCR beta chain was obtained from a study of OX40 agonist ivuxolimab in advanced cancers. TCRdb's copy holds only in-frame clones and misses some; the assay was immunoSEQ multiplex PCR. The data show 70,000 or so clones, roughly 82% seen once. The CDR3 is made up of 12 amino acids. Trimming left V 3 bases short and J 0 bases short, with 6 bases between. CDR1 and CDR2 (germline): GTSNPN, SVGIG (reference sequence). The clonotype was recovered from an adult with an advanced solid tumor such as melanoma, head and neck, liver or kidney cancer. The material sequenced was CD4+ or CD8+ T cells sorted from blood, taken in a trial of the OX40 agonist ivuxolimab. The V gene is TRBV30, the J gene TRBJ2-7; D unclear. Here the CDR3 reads CAWRISSYEQYF. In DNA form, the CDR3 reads TGTGCCTGGAGGATCAGCTCCTACGAGCAGTACTTC.